This T cell receptor (beta chain) derives from a study of cytomegalovirus exposure and HLA in healthy donors. Study details: A later analysis reported the approximately 120 validation repertoires used the same platform as the roughly 700 first-cohort repertoires.

V lost 6 bases and J lost 6; bases outside the gene matches: 6. Germline V gives CDR1 SGHVS, CDR2 FNYEAQ. There are 14 residues in the CDR3. Here immunoSEQ multiplex PCR was the method, and the copy in TCRdb shows in-frame clones only, minus some. The sample contains 150,000 to 200,000 clones, 70% to 90% of which appear only once. This sequence joins TRBV7-6 and TRBJ2-1; 9 nucleotides agree with TRBD2. Sequenced sample: PBMCs. The TCR originated in a man aged 30-40 years in good health and CMV-seropositive. The CDR3 loop is CASSFLAGINEQFF. Here the CDR3 DNA reads TGTGCCAGCAGTTTCCTAGCGGGAATCAATGAGCAGTTCTTC.